These 32 T cell receptor beta chains originate from one sample sequenced in a study of beta chain features in type 1 diabetes (dated by TCRdb to between 2017 and 2018). The receptor library was made with the immunoSEQ multiplex PCR assay. The entire isolated RNA was reverse transcribed using the High Capacity cDNA Reverse Transcription Kit, and thus expressed TCRB transcripts were sequenced. Imported from immuneACCESS, the table was reduced by TCRdb to in-frame sequences with V and J called. These copies leave out some clones; in studies compared against another copy, an unresolved V gene accounts for under half, and the cause of the remainder is not known. The sample table shows around 430,000 clones, and about 32% are seen once. Together, the top ten hold 0.06% to 0.07% of the sample. Sequencing input: naive CD4+ T cells from blood. The sample's cell subset or site, from its label and the paper: true naive CD4+ T cells. Receptors were obtained from a young man in good health.

This clone was recorded a few times. This sample also contains other DNA sequences that code for the same CDR3. The CDR3 loop reads CASSIERSYEQYF. The CDR3 DNA sequence: TGTGCCAGTAGTATCGAGCGAAGCTACGAGCAGTACTTC. This chain connects TRBV19 to TRBJ2-7; D is unclear. Germline CDR1 reads LNHDA; CDR2 reads SQIVND (reference sequence). The V end was cut by 3 bases, the J end by 3 bases, with 9 bases between. This CDR3 has 13 residues.

In this sample, this clone turned up a few times. This CDR3 is CASSLLSGRHEQYF. CDR3 nucleotide sequence: TGTGCCAGCAGCCTGCTTTCGGGCCGGCACGAGCAGTACTTC. V usage is TRBV7-2 and J usage is TRBJ2-7; D is unclear. V was shortened by 5 bases and J by 5 bases, with 16 bases between the two germline ends. Germline V gene data show CDR1 as SGHTA and CDR2 as FQGNSA. This CDR3 spans 14 amino acids.

This clone was seen only a few times. CDR3 coding DNA: TGCGCCAGCAGCTTTATAGGACAGGGGGCATCGGATACGCAGTATTTT. Its translation: CASSFIGQGASDTQYF. This sequence joins TRBV5-1 and TRBJ2-3, with 11 bases aligning to TRBD1. The CDR3 has 16 residues. The V gene end was trimmed by 2 bases and the J gene end by 6 bases; junction bases not matched to a gene: 8. Germline lookup yields CDR1 SGHRS and CDR2 YFSETQ.

The table lists this clone with a few counts. The chain couples TRBV15 to TRBJ2-5; a possible D gene is TRBD1 (5 bases). CDR3 size: 13 residues. Trimming left V 6 bases short and J 7 bases short, with 15 bases between. CDR1 and CDR2 from the germline V gene are LNHNV and YYDKDF (reference sequence). The CDR3, as DNA: TGTGCCACCAGGCAGGGCCTCTACGGGACCCAGTACTTC. This gives the protein CATRQGLYGTQYF.

V usage is TRBV28 and J usage is TRBJ2-5, with D possibly being TRBD1 or TRBD2 (5 bases each). V was trimmed by 4 bases and J by 5 bases, leaving 14 bases between them. This CDR3 is 14 amino acids long. Germline V lookup: CDR1 MDHEN, CDR2 SYDVKM. DNA for the CDR3: TGTGCCAGCAGTTCCTCGGACCGGGACGAGACCCAGTACTTC. This gives the protein CASSSSDRDETQYF.

This clone appeared a few times. The gene calls are TRBV29-1 and TRBJ1-3; 7 bases line up with TRBD1. Germline CDR1 reads SQVTM; CDR2 reads ANQGSEA. CDR3 length equals 12 residues. Trimming removed 7 bases from V and 0 bases from J; junction bases left unmatched: 0. This CDR3 is CSGQGSGNTIYF. CDR3 nucleotides: TGCAGCGGACAGGGCTCTGGAAACACCATATATTTT.

The sample holds a few counts of this clone. The CDR3 loop is CASSAGGSREAFF. The DNA for the CDR3 is TGTGCCAGCAGCGCCGGAGGGAGTCGTGAAGCTTTCTTT. V usage is TRBV9 and J usage is TRBJ1-1; no firm D call. The V gene's germline CDR1 is SGDLS and CDR2 YYNGEE. The CDR3 is 13 amino acids. V was cut by 3 bases and J by 7 bases, with 13 bases left in between.

In this sample, this clone turned up a few times. The V and J genes are TRBV25-1 and TRBJ1-2; the match to TRBD1 covers 8 bases. This CDR3 is built from 16 residues. V was clipped by 1 base and J by 6 bases; unmatched bases: 10. Germline CDR1 MGHDK, CDR2 SYGVNS. The CDR3: CASSELGQGANHGYTF. Here the CDR3 DNA reads TGTGCCAGCAGTGAATTGGGCCAGGGGGCAAACCATGGCTACACCTTC.

This clone has just a few counts. The V gene is TRBV30, the J gene TRBJ1-1, with D perhaps matching TRBD1 (6 bases). Germline CDR1 and CDR2: GTSNPN and SVGIG (reference sequence). CDR3 length: 13 residues. V dropped 0 bases and J dropped 5 bases, with 10 bases sitting between them. CDR3 in amino acids: CAWSVRQGTEAFF. CDR3 bases: TGTGCCTGGAGTGTCCGGCAGGGGACTGAAGCTTTCTTT. The full variable domain, rest sourced from reference TRBV30 and TRBJ1-1, is SQTIHQWPATLVQPVGSPLSLECTVEGTSNPNLYWYRQAAGRGLQLLFYSVGIGQISSEVPQNLSASRPQDRQFILSSKKLLLSDSGFYLCAWSVRQGTEAFFGQGTRLTVV.

There are a few counts of this clone. The rearrangement uses TRBV20-1 and TRBJ2-7, with D unresolved. V was trimmed by 6 bases and J by 3 bases, leaving 9 bases between them. The CDR3 loop spans 11 amino acids. Germline lookup yields CDR1 DFQATT and CDR2 SNEGSKA (reference sequence). Written as DNA, the CDR3 is TGCAGTGCCGCCGCTAGCTACGAGCAGTACTTC. It yields the protein CSAAASYEQYF.

This clone has only a few counts. The chain has TRBV28 and TRBJ1-2; the D gene is possibly TRBD1 (5 bases). The CDR3 length is 14 residues. Per the germline V gene, CDR1 is MDHEN and CDR2 is SYDVKM. V lost 6 bases and J lost 8, with 19 bases in between. The CDR3 DNA follows: TGTGCCAGCAGCTCGGAAGACAGCTATCAGGGCTACACCTTC. This codes for CASSSEDSYQGYTF.

The J gene is TRBJ2-1, the V gene TRBV14; D not certain. Germline-derived CDR1 and CDR2 are SGHDN and FVKESK. V lost 3 bases and J 2 bases, leaving 8 bases between the germline ends. The CDR3 consists of 14 residues. The CDR3: CASSQAATYNEQFF. CDR3 bases: TGTGCCAGCAGCCAGGCAGCAACCTACAATGAGCAGTTCTTC. The full variable domain, its missing parts supplied by reference TRBV14 and TRBJ2-1, is EAGVTQFPSHSVIEKGQTVTLRCDPISGHDNLYWYRRVMGKEIKFLLHFVKESKQDESGMPNNRFLAERTGGTYSTLKVQPAELEDSGVYFCASSQAATYNEQFFGPGTRLTVL.

The chain uses TRBV7-9 and TRBJ2-7; D unresolved. The germline V gene encodes CDR1 SEHNR and CDR2 FQNEAQ (reference sequence). The CDR3 spans 12 residues. Trimming cost V 1 base and J 6 bases, with 7 bases left between them. This CDR3 is CASSLDFGEQYF. CDR3 bases: TGTGCCAGCAGCTTAGATTTCGGCGAGCAGTACTTC.

For this clone: Other DNA sequences in the same sample also yield this CDR3. This sequence joins TRBV27 and TRBJ2-5; no clear D gene. The CDR3 sequence is 11 residues long. Trimming left V 5 bases short and J 5 bases short, with 6 bases between. Germline CDR1 reads MNHEY; CDR2 reads SMNVEV (reference sequence). The CDR3 protein is CASSLMETQYF. CDR3 sequence (DNA): TGTGCCAGCAGTCTTATGGAGACCCAGTACTTC.

The chain joins TRBV18 to TRBJ2-5; tentatively, D is TRBD1 (6 bases). The CDR3 consists of 15 residues. Per the germline V gene, CDR1 is KGHSH and CDR2 is LQKENI. The germline V and J ends were trimmed by 3 bases and 5 bases, with 16 bases remaining between them. CDR3 DNA sequence: TGTGCCAGCTCACCCCGCCACGCAGGGGACGAGACCCAGTACTTC. Protein: CASSPRHAGDETQYF.

This clone was counted only a few times. The V call is TRBV29-1, the J call TRBJ2-1; 10 bases are a match to TRBD2. V lost 6 bases to trimming and J lost 4 bases; unmatched junction nucleotides: 3. CDR3 length equals 13 residues. The germline gives CDR1 SQVTM, CDR2 ANQGSEA. The CDR3 protein is CSVPSGSYNEQFF. The CDR3 region has the DNA TGCAGCGTCCCTAGCGGGAGTTACAATGAGCAGTTCTTC.

The chain employs TRBV10-3 and TRBJ2-2; tentatively, D is TRBD1 (6 bases). This CDR3 has 14 amino acids. The V gene's germline CDR1 is ENHRY and CDR2 SYGVKD. V lost 6 bases, J lost 5 bases, and 13 bases lay in between. The CDR3 spells CAISRQEGTGELFF. The CDR3 region has the DNA TGTGCCATCAGCCGACAGGAAGGGACCGGGGAGCTGTTTTTT.

The chain combines TRBV4-3 with TRBJ2-1, with D tentatively TRBD2 (7 bases). CDR1 is LGHNA, CDR2 YSLEER, per germline. The CDR3 runs to 16 residues. Trimming removed 4 bases from V and 3 bases from J, with 16 bases in between. The CDR3 sequence: CASSPGGGEYYNEQFF. In DNA form, the CDR3 reads TGCGCCAGCAGCCCCGGAGGGGGGGAGTACTACAATGAGCAGTTCTTC.

The chain couples TRBV21-1 to TRBJ2-7; TRBD2 reflects the table's D call only, with no check against the DNA. TRBV21-1 is marked as a pseudogene. This CDR3 region has 17 residues. CDR3 coding DNA: TGTGCCAGCAGCAACCTAGCGTTCCCGGTTAGCTCCTACGAGCAGTACTTC. Protein: CASSNLAFPVSSYEQYF.

This chain links TRBV5-1 with TRBJ1-2; 8 bases agree with TRBD1. Trimming removed 4 bases from V and 2 bases from J; junction bases left unmatched: 4. Germline V lookup: CDR1 SGHRS, CDR2 YFSETQ. The CDR3 sequence is 14 residues long. This CDR3 is CASSLRTGNYGYTF. The CDR3 nucleotides are TGCGCCAGCAGCCTGCGGACAGGGAACTATGGCTACACCTTC.

V usage is TRBV30 and J usage is TRBJ2-3; no firm D call. The CDR3 contains 14 residues. V lost 2 bases and J 2 bases, leaving 11 bases between the germline ends. Germline CDR1 GTSNPN, CDR2 SVGIG (reference sequence). The CDR3 DNA is TGTGCCTGGAGTCCCCGCCTTTCCACAGATACGCAGTATTTT. It encodes CAWSPRLSTDTQYF.

The V gene is TRBV30, the J gene TRBJ2-2; no clear D. Germline V CDR1 and CDR2: GTSNPN, SVGIG (reference sequence). The germline V and J ends were trimmed by 1 base and 2 bases, with 5 bases remaining between them. The CDR3 is made up of 13 amino acids. CDR3 sequence: CAWSERNTGELFF. CDR3 in DNA: TGTGCCTGGAGTGAGAGAAACACCGGGGAGCTGTTTTTT.

This clone was observed once. V is TRBV27 and J is TRBJ2-1; D is perhaps TRBD1 (6 bases). The CDR3 is 13 amino acids. The germline V gene has CDR1 MNHEY and CDR2 SMNVEV (reference sequence). The V and J ends lost 7 bases and 4 bases respectively, with 11 bases between them. The DNA for the CDR3 is TGTGCCAGCAAAAACAGGGAATACAATGAGCAGTTCTTC. Translating gives CASKNREYNEQFF.

The V call is TRBV30, the J call TRBJ2-7, with 9 nucleotides matching TRBD2. V lost 4 bases and J lost 0; bases outside the gene matches: 16. CDR3 length equals 18 residues. Looked up from germline, CDR1 is GTSNPN and CDR2 is SVGIG (reference sequence). The DNA for the CDR3 is TGTGCCTGGACCCCAACCGGCACGGCTAGCGGGGCCTCCTACGAGCAGTACTTC. Protein: CAWTPTGTASGASYEQYF.

The chain couples TRBV7-9 to TRBJ2-2; a possible D gene is TRBD2 (6 bases). V was pared by 3 bases and J by 0 bases, with 11 bases between. Germline V CDR1 and CDR2: SEHNR, FQNEAQ (reference sequence). This CDR3 contains 16 residues. The DNA of the CDR3 is TGTGCCAGCAGCTTGCCAACTAGCCCGAACACCGGGGAGCTGTTTTTT. It codes for CASSLPTSPNTGELFF.

This clone was seen once. The chain employs TRBV30 and TRBJ2-5; tentative D call: TRBD1 (5 bases). TRBJ2-7 explains the end of the DNA better; the J call may be wrong. Germline V gene sequence: CDR1 GTSNPN, CDR2 SVGIG (reference sequence). The CDR3 has 13 residues. CDR3 sequence: CAWSLDRSYEQYF. The CDR3 coding sequence is TGTGCCTGGAGTCTTGACAGATCCTACGAGCAGTACTTC.

This clone has only a few counts. The chain uses TRBV19 and TRBJ2-1; D tentatively fits TRBD1 or TRBD2 (5 bases each). Between the trimmed V and J ends, which lost 6 bases and 4 bases, there was a span of 13 bases. The CDR3 contains 14 residues. The germline V gene encodes CDR1 LNHDA and CDR2 SQIVND (reference sequence). CDR3 protein: CASSPGTGYNEQFF. The CDR3 region has the DNA TGTGCCAGTAGCCCCGGGACGGGATACAATGAGCAGTTCTTC.

The table lists this clone with a few counts. The chain recombines TRBV30 with TRBJ2-4, with 13 bases matching TRBD2. The CDR3 sequence is 16 residues long. V trimming: 2 bases; J trimming: 1 base; junction bases outside the gene matches: 2. Germline V lookup: CDR1 GTSNPN, CDR2 SVGIG (reference sequence). The CDR3 DNA is TGTGCCTGGAGTATGGGACTAGCGGGGGCCAAAAACATTCAGTACTTC. Its protein product is CAWSMGLAGAKNIQYF.

The V gene is TRBV14, the J gene TRBJ2-5; D unresolved. The CDR3 length is 14 residues. CDR1 and CDR2 (germline): SGHDN, FVKESK. Trimming shortened V by 1 base and J by 8 bases, and 14 bases separated the two germline ends. As DNA, the CDR3 is TGTGCCAGCAGCCAAGCGTCCACTTTAGGTACCCAGTACTTC. It is translated as CASSQASTLGTQYF.

The sample holds a few counts of this clone. This sample includes further DNA sequences coding for the same CDR3. The chain is built from TRBV7-2 and TRBJ2-2; D is unclear. The V gene's germline CDR1 is SGHTA and CDR2 FQGNSA. V was clipped by 4 bases and J by 2 bases, with 8 bases between them. The CDR3 contains 14 residues. The CDR3 here is CASSWDGNTGELFF. DNA of the CDR3: TGTGCCAGCAGCTGGGATGGAAACACCGGGGAGCTGTTTTTT.

V usage is TRBV25-1 and J usage is TRBJ2-3; 14 bases are a match to TRBD2. The CDR3 contains 16 residues. Germline lookup yields CDR1 MGHDK and CDR2 SYGVNS. V shed 2 bases and J 5 bases; nucleotides not matched to a gene: 3. The CDR3 region is CASSEGGLAGVDTQYF. In nucleotides, the CDR3 is TGTGCCAGCAGTGAAGGGGGACTAGCGGGGGTAGATACGCAGTATTTT.

A single count supports this clone. The chain combines TRBV7-9 with TRBJ1-3, with D hard to call. V was shortened by 3 bases and J by 0 bases, with 3 bases between the two germline ends. Germline V gives CDR1 SEHNR, CDR2 FQNEAQ (reference sequence). The CDR3 extends over 13 amino acids. The CDR3 bases are TGTGCCAGCAGCTTCTACTCTGGAAACACCATATATTTT. It translates to CASSFYSGNTIYF.